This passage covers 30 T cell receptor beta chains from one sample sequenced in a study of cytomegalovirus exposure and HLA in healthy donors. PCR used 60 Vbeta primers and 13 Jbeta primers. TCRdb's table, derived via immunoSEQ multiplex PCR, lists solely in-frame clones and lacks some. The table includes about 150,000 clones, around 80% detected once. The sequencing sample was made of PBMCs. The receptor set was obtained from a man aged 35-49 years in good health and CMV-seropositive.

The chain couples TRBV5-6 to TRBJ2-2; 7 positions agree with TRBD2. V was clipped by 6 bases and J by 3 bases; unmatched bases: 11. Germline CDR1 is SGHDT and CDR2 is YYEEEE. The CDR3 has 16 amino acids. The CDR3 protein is CASTSGEGRDTGELFF. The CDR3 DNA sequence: TGTGCCAGCACCTCCGGTGAGGGGAGGGACACCGGGGAGCTGTTTTTT.

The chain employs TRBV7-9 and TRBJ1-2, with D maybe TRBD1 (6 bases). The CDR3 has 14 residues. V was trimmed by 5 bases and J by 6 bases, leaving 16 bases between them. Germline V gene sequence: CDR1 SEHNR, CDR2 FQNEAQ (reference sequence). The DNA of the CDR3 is TGTGCCAGCAGCAACCCACAGGGAGTTGATGGCTACACCTTC. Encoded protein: CASSNPQGVDGYTF.

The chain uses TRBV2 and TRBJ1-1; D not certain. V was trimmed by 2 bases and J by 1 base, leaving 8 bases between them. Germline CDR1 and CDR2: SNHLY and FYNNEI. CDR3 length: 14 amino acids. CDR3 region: CASSERYRNTEAFF. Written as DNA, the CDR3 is TGTGCCAGCAGTGAAAGGTACAGGAACACTGAAGCTTTCTTT.

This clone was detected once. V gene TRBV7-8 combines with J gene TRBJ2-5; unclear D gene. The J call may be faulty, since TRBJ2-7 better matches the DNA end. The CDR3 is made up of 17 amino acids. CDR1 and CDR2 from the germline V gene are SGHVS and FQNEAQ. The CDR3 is CASSLEFPGQVTYEQYF. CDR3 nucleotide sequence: TGTGCCAGCAGCTTAGAGTTCCCGGGTCAAGTCACATACGAGCAGTACTTC.

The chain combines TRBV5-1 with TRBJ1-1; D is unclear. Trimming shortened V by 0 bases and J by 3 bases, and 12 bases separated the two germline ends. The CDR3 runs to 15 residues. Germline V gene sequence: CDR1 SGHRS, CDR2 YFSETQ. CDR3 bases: TGCGCCAGCAGCTTGGTATTAGGAGGCCACACTGAAGCTTTCTTT. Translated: CASSLVLGGHTEAFF.

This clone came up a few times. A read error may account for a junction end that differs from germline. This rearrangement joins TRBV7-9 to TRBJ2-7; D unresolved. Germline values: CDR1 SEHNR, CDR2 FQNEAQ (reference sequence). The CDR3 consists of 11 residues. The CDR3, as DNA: TGTTCCAGCAGCCACTCCTACGAGCAGTACTTC. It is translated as CSSSHSYEQYF.

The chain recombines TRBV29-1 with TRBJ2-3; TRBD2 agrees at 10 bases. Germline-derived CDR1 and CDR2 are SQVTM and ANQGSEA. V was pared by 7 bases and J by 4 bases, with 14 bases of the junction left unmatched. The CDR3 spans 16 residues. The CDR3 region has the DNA TGCAGCGCTCGAGAGTTAGCGGGAGGAAGGGCAGATACGCAGTATTTT. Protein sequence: CSARELAGGRADTQYF.

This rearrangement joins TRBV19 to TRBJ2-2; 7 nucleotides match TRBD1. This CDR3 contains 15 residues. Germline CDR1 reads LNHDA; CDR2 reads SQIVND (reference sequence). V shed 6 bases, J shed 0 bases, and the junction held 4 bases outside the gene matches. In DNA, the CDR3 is TGTGCCAGTAGCCCCGGGACAGCGAACACCGGGGAGCTGTTTTTT. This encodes CASSPGTANTGELFF.

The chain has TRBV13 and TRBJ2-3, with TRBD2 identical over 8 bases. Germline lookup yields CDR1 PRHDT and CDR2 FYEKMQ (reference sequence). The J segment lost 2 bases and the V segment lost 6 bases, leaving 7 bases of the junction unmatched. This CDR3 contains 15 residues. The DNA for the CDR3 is TGTGCCAGCAGAGTAACTAGCGGATTCACAGATACGCAGTATTTT. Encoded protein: CASRVTSGFTDTQYF.

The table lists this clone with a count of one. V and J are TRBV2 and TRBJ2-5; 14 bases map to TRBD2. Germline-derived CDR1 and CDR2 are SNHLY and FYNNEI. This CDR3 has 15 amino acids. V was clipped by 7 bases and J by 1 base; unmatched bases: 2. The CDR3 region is CASTGLAGAQETQYF. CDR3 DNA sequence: TGTGCCAGCACGGGACTAGCGGGGGCCCAAGAGACCCAGTACTTC.

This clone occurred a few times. The CDR3 sequence is CASSYLTGLGSTEAFF. Here the CDR3 DNA reads TGTGCCAGCAGTTACCTGACAGGGTTGGGGAGCACTGAAGCTTTCTTT. The V gene is TRBV6-5, the J gene TRBJ1-1; TRBD1 matches 7 bases. The CDR3 runs 16 residues. The V gene end was trimmed by 2 bases and the J gene end by 4 bases; junction bases not matched to a gene: 10. Per germline, CDR1 MNHEY and CDR2 SVGAGI.

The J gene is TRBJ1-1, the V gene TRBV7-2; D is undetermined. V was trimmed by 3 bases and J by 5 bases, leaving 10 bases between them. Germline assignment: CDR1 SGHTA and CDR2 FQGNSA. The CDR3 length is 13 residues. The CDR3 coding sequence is TGTGCCAGCAGCTTTAAGAGGGAAACTGAAGCTTTCTTT. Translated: CASSFKRETEAFF.

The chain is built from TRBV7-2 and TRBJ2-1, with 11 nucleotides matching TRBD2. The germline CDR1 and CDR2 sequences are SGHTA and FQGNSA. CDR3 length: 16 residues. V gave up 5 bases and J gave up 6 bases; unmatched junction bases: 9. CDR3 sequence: CASSRRLAGGSNEQFF. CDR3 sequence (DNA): TGTGCCAGCAGCCGCCGGCTAGCGGGAGGATCCAATGAGCAGTTCTTC.

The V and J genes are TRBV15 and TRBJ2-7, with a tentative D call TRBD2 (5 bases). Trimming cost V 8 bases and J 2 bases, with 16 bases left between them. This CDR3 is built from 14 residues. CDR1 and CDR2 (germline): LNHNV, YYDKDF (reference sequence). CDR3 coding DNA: TGTGCCACCGGTTTAGAACTAGTCGCCTACGAGCAGTACTTC. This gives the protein CATGLELVAYEQYF.

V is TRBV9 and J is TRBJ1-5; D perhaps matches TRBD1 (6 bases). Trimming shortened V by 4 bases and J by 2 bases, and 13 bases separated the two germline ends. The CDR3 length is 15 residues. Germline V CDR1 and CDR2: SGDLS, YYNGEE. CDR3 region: CASSTGQGGNQPQHF. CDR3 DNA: TGTGCCAGCAGCACGGGACAAGGGGGCAATCAGCCCCAGCATTTT. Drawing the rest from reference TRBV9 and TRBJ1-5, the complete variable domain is DSGVTQTPKHLITATGQRVTLRCSPRSGDLSVYWYQQSLDQGLQFLIQYYNGEERAKGNILERFSAQQFPDLHSELNLSSLELGDSALYFCASSTGQGGNQPQHFGDGTRLSIL.

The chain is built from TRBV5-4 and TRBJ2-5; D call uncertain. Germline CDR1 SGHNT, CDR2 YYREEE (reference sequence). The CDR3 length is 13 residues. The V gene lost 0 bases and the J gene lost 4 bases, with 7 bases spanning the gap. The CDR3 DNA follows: TGTGCCAGCAGCTTGGGTAGATCAGAGACCCAGTACTTC. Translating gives CASSLGRSETQYF.

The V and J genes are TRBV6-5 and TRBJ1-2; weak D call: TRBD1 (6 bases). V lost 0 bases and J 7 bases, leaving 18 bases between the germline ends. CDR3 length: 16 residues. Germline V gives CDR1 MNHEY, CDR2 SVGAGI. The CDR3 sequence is CASSYSVSGDASGYTF. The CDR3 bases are TGTGCCAGCAGTTACTCGGTATCAGGGGACGCATCTGGCTACACCTTC.

The CDR3 DNA follows: TGCGCCAGCAGCCGCGACAGGGGTGGTGGAAACACCATATATTTT. It specifies CASSRDRGGGNTIYF. The chain combines TRBV5-1 with TRBJ1-3, with 8 bases identical to TRBD1. The germline CDR1 and CDR2 sequences are SGHRS and YFSETQ. V was pared by 4 bases and J by 3 bases, with 6 bases of the junction left unmatched. CDR3 length equals 15 residues.

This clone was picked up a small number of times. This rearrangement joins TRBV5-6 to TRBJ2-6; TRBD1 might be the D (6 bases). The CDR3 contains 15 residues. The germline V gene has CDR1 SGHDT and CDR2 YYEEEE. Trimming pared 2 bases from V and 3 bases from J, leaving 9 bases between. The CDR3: CASSFRGLGANVLTF. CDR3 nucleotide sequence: TGTGCCAGCAGCTTCAGGGGTCTTGGGGCCAACGTCCTGACTTTC.

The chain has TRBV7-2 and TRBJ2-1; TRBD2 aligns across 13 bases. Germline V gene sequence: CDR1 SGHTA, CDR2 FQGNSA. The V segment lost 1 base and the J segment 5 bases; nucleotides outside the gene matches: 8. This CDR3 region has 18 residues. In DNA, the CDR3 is TGTGCCAGCAGCTTAGGGACTAGCGGGAGAAGGGTTAACAATGAGCAGTTCTTC. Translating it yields CASSLGTSGRRVNNEQFF.

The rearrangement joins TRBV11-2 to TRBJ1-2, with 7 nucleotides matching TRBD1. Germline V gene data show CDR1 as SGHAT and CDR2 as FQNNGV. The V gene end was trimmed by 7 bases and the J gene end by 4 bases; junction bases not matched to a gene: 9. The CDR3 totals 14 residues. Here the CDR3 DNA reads TGTGCCAGCACCCGGGACAGCCTATTCTATGGCTACACCTTC. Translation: CASTRDSLFYGYTF.

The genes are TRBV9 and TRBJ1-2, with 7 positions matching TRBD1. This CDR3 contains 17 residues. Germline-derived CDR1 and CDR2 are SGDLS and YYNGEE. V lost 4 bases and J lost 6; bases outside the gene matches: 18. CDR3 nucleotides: TGTGCCAGCAGCTTTTTGCCGGAGGGGCAGGGGGGCGATGGCTACACCTTC. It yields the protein CASSFLPEGQGGDGYTF.

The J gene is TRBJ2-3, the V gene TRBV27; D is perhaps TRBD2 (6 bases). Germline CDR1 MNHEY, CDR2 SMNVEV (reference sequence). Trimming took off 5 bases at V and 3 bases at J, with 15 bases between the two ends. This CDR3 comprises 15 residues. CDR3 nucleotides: TGTGCCAGCAGTGTTTTAGTGGGAGGAACAGATACGCAGTATTTT. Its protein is CASSVLVGGTDTQYF.

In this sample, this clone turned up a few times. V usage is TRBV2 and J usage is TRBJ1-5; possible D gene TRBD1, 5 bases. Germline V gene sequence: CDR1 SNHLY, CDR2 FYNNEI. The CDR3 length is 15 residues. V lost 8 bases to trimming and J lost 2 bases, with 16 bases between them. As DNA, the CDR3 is TGTGCCAGCTCTATGGGGCGTGGGGGCAATCAGCCCCAGCATTTT. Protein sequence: CASSMGRGGNQPQHF.

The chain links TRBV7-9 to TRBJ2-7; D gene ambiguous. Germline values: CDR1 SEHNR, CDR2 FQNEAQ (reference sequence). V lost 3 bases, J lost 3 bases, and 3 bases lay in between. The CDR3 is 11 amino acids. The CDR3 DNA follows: TGTGCCAGCAGCTTCAGCTACGAGCAGTACTTC. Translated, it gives CASSFSYEQYF.

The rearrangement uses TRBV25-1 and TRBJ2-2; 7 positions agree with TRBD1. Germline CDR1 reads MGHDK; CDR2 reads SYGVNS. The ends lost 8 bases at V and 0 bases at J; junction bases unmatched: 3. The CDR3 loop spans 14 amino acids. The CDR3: CASLGQANTGELFF. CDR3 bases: TGTGCCAGCCTTGGACAGGCGAACACCGGGGAGCTGTTTTTT.

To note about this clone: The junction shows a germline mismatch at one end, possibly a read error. Here the CDR3 DNA reads TGTGTCAGCAGCCAAGTGTGGACTAGCGGCGATGAGCAGTTCTTC. This gives the protein CVSSQVWTSGDEQFF. This chain uses TRBV4-2 with TRBJ2-1; TRBD2 aligns across 10 bases. The CDR3 loop spans 15 amino acids. Germline lookup yields CDR1 LGHNA and CDR2 YNFKEQ.

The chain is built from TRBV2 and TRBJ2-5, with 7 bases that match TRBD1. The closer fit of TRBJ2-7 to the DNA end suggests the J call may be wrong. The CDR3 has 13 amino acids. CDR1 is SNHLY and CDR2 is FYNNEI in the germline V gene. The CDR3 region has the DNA TGTGCCAGCAGTGTGACAGGGCAGGGCGAGCAGTACTTC. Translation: CASSVTGQGEQYF.

The CDR3 DNA sequence: TGTGCCAGCGGGGTAATCGGACCGGGGAATTCACCCCTCCACTTT. This translates into CASGVIGPGNSPLHF. The chain has TRBV27 and TRBJ1-6, with D uncertain. V lost 8 bases, J lost 7 bases, and 18 bases lay in between. Germline CDR1 reads MNHEY; CDR2 reads SMNVEV (reference sequence). The CDR3 has 15 amino acids.

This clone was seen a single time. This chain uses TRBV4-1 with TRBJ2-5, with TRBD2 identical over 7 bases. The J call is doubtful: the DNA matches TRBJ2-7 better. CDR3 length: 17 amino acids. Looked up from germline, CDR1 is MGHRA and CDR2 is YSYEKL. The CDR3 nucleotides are TGCGCCAGCAGCCAAGAATGGGCGGGAGCTGGTCGTCGCGAGCAGTACTTC. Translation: CASSQEWAGAGRREQYF.